This TCR beta chain emerged from a study of shared clonotypes between healthy human individuals. The CDR3 runs 17 residues. Assay execution took place at the deep level. Several immunoSEQ plates received, in even portions, the genomic DNA of each subset. Ten immunoSEQ deep assay plates were used by the authors to sequence unsorted PBMC DNA. The table came from immunoSEQ multiplex PCR; TCRdb's copy has only in-frame clones and leaves some out. Of roughly 490,000 clones listed, over 65% were seen once; the top ten hold 10% to 15%. This TCR derives from a woman aged 40 to 49 in good health. Some clones in this sample may be carry-over from other donors' samples. Sequencing was performed on PBMCs. The chain combines TRBV21-1 with TRBJ2-7; the table's D call of TRBD2 was not tested on the DNA. TRBV21-1 is an annotated pseudogene. This chain's CDR3 is CASSKFDRDSPSYEQYF. For the CDR3, the DNA is TGTGCCAGCAGCAAATTCGATAGGGACTCTCCCTCCTACGAGCAGTACTTC.